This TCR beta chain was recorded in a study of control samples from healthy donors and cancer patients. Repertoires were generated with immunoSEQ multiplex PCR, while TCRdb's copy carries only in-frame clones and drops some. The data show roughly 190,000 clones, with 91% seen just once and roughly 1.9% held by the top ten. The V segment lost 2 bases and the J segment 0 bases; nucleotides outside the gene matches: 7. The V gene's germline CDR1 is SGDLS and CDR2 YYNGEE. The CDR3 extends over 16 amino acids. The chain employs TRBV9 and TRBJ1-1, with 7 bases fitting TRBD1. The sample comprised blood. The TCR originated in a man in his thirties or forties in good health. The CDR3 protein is CASSVRGTVMNTEAFF. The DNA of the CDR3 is TGTGCCAGCAGCGTCCGGGGGACAGTCATGAACACTGAAGCTTTCTTT.